The clone carrying this TCR beta chain was seen only a few times. The length of the CDR3 is 14 residues. CDR1 and CDR2 (germline): SGHRS, YFSETQ. Trimming at V came to 4 bases and at J to 4 bases, leaving 7 bases not matched to a gene. The sample belongs to a study of blood T cell repertoires in COVID-19. Assay: immunoSEQ multiplex PCR; the TCRdb copy retains only in-frame clones and omits some. The table lists some 240,000 clones, 75% to 90% of them singletons. The source material was peripheral blood. V gene TRBV5-1 combines with J gene TRBJ1-1; 7 positions match TRBD1. The sequence was obtained from an older woman with active or convalescent COVID-19. CDR3 nucleotide sequence: TGCGCCAGCAGCGGAGGGACAGTTGGCACTGAAGCTTTCTTT. Protein: CASSGGTVGTEAFF.